This T cell receptor beta chain was captured in a study of monozygotic twins with inflammatory bowel disease. The CDR3 covers 15 residues. The germline V gene encodes CDR1 MNHNS and CDR2 SASEGT. TCRdb re-called the 5' RACE reads and catalogs CDR3 proteins one per entry, DNA excluded. This sample's table reports around 400,000 distinct CDR3 sequences. This rearrangement joins TRBV6-1 to TRBJ2-6. The specimen sequenced was blood. This sequence originates from a human donor with ulcerative colitis or Crohn's disease, or a healthy co-twin of an affected twin (not recorded which). CDR3 loop: CASRQQGSGANVLTF.